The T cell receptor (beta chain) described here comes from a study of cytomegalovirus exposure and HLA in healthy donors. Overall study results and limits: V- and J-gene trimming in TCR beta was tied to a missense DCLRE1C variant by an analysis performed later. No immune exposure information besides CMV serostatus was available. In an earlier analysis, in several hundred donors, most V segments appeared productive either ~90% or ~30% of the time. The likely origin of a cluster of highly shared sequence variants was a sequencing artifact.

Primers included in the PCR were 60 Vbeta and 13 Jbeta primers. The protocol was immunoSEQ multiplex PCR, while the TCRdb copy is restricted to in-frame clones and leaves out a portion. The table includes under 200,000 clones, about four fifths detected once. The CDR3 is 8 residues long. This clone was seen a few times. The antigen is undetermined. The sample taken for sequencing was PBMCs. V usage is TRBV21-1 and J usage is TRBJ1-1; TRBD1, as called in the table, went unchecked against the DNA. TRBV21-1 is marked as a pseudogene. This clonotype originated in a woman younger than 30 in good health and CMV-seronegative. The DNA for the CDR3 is TGTGCCAGACGAACAGGGATCTTT. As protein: CARRTGIF.